This T cell receptor (beta chain) was captured in a study of shared clonotypes between healthy human individuals. Study-wide results and limits: Shared clonotypes: about 4.6% naive CD4, roughly 3.8% naive CD8, roughly 2.2% memory CD4, approximately 0.41% memory CD8.

Replicate sorted-subset PCRs were loaded with around 0.2 ug DNA, about 31,000 T cell genomes. Profiled with immunoSEQ multiplex PCR; TCRdb holds only in-frame clones, not every one. The sample contains 560,000 or so clones, 95% to 97% of which appear only once. In the naive CD8 group, cells lacked CD45RO and were positively selected for CCR7, so terminally differentiated effector memory CD45RA+ cells were left out. Among the donors, all were Caucasian adults who lived in Nashville, Tennessee. Concerning this clone: Its target is not known.

The CDR3 runs to 18 residues. Germline V gene lookup returns CDR1 LGHNA and CDR2 YNFKEQ. V lost 5 bases, J lost 3 bases, and 20 bases lay in between. This chain links TRBV4-2 with TRBJ2-6; TRBD2 might be the D (7 bases). Material: naive CD8+ T cells sorted from blood. The TCR comes from a woman younger than 45 in good health. CDR3 amino acids: CASSKGGKGVLGANVLTF. The DNA of the CDR3 is TGTGCCAGCAGCAAGGGGGGGAAAGGGGTACTTGGGGCCAACGTCCTGACTTTC.